The clone carrying this TCR beta chain was seen once. Its antigen is unknown. This sample stems from a study of T cell responses to AZD1222 COVID-19 vaccine. Study results and caveats: Increased Spike-specific TCR breadth and depth were observed after two AZD1222 doses. Close to half of all spike-specific TCRs reportedly target regions of the variants that are unmutated.

This CDR3 has 15 residues. V gave up 6 bases and J gave up 4 bases, with 13 bases separating them. Germline CDR1 and CDR2: SNHLY and FYNNEI. Repertoires were generated with immunoSEQ multiplex PCR, while TCRdb's copy carries only in-frame clones and drops some. The table includes 90,000 to 120,000 clones, 70% to 90% detected once. The source material was peripheral blood, sampled 28 days after the second AZD1222 dose. The rearrangement uses TRBV2 and TRBJ2-6; the D gene is possibly TRBD1 (5 bases). The origin of this receptor is an adult who received the AZD1222 COVID-19 vaccine. The CDR3 DNA sequence: TGTGCCAGCAGCATAGGGGTCTCGGGGGCCAACGTCCTGACTTTC. Translating gives CASSIGVSGANVLTF.